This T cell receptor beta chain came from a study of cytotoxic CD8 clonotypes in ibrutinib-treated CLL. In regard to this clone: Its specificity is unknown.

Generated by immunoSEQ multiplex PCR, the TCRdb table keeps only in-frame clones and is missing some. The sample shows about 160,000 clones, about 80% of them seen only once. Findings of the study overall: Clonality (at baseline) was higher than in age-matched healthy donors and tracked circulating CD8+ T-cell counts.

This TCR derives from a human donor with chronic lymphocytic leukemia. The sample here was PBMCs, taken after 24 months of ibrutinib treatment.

The CDR3 sequence: CAIGGGRGSSYEQYF. The DNA of the CDR3 is TGTGCCATCGGTGGTGGGCGGGGGAGCTCCTACGAGCAGTACTTC. V and J are TRBV10-3 and TRBJ2-7; TRBD2 matches at 7 bases. The CDR3 is made up of 15 amino acids. J lost 0 bases, V lost 8 bases, and 10 bases had no gene match. Germline values: CDR1 ENHRY, CDR2 SYGVKD.